One and the same sample provided the 27 T cell receptor beta chains below, sequenced in a study of blood T cell repertoires in COVID-19. Some clones are missing from TCRdb's copy, which holds only in-frame ones; the method was immunoSEQ multiplex PCR. The sample records 200,000 to 250,000 clones, 82% being singletons. Sequenced input: PBMCs or T cells enriched from blood (not recorded which). These receptors were collected from a woman aged 55-69 years who had recovered from COVID-19.

This clone was counted once. The chain combines TRBV11-2 with TRBJ1-5, with 9 bases aligning to TRBD1. Germline trimming cut 5 bases from V and 6 bases from J; bases unmatched to any gene: 11. The CDR3 runs to 16 residues. CDR1 and CDR2 from the germline V gene are SGHAT and FQNNGV. The chain's CDR3 is CASSAKGQGTRQPQHF. CDR3 DNA sequence: TGTGCCAGCAGCGCCAAGGGACAGGGTACGCGTCAGCCCCAGCATTTT.

The CDR3 sequence: CASSEIGRSNEKLFF. In DNA form, the CDR3 reads TGTGCCAGCAGTGAAATAGGGAGAAGCAATGAAAAACTGTTTTTT. This chain connects TRBV25-1 to TRBJ1-4; no clear D. Per germline, CDR1 MGHDK and CDR2 SYGVNS. CDR3 length: 15 amino acids. Between the trimmed V and J ends, which lost 2 bases and 5 bases, there was a span of 12 bases.

The chain combines TRBV9 with TRBJ2-1, with D possibly matching TRBD1 (7 bases). Germline CDR1 SGDLS, CDR2 YYNGEE. This CDR3 comprises 16 residues. The V end was cut by 4 bases, the J end by 9 bases, with 23 bases between. CDR3: CASSPPGRGVGGEQFF. The CDR3 nucleotides read TGTGCCAGCAGCCCTCCCGGCAGGGGGGTAGGCGGTGAGCAGTTCTTC.

CDR3 in DNA: TGTGCCAGCAGTGAAGCGAGGTATTGGGCAACTAATGAAAAACTGTTTTTT. Translating it yields CASSEARYWATNEKLFF. V is TRBV6-1 and J is TRBJ1-4; D unresolved. Looked up from germline, CDR1 is MNHNS and CDR2 is SASEGT. CDR3 size: 17 residues. The V and J ends lost 0 bases and 0 bases respectively, with 11 bases between them.

Comments on this clone: This sample also contains other DNA sequences that code for the same CDR3. This chain links TRBV5-1 with TRBJ1-1; D is possibly TRBD1 (5 bases). V gave up 1 base and J gave up 0 bases, with 7 bases separating them. CDR1 and CDR2 (germline): SGHRS, YFSETQ. This CDR3 region has 14 residues. The CDR3 reads CASSLLTVNTEAFF. In nucleotides, the CDR3 is TGCGCCAGCAGCTTGCTGACAGTGAACACTGAAGCTTTCTTT.

The chain carries TRBV5-1 and TRBJ2-3, with 7 bases lining up with TRBD2. The CDR3 runs 18 residues. Trimming at V came to 1 base and at J to 0 bases, leaving 11 bases not matched to a gene. The germline V gene encodes CDR1 SGHRS and CDR2 YFSETQ. CDR3 bases: TGCGCCAGCAGCTTGTTCCCCCGCACTAGCGAGAGCACAGATACGCAGTATTTT. Its protein is CASSLFPRTSESTDTQYF.

The genes are TRBV19 and TRBJ1-2; 11 bases agree with TRBD1. The V gene's germline CDR1 is LNHDA and CDR2 SQIVND (reference sequence). The CDR3 spans 15 residues. The J segment lost 3 bases and the V segment lost 3 bases, leaving 3 bases of the junction unmatched. CDR3 bases: TGTGCCAGTAGTATTGGACAGGGGGCCGACTATGGCTACACCTTC. Translated: CASSIGQGADYGYTF.

This rearrangement joins TRBV7-3 to TRBJ1-1; D is uncertain. The CDR3 sequence is 13 residues long. The V gene's germline CDR1 is SGHTA and CDR2 FQGTGA. V was shortened by 8 bases and J by 1 base, with 11 bases between the two germline ends. The CDR3 nucleotides are TGTGCCAGCGGGCGCCAAAGGAACACTGAAGCTTTCTTT. Translating it yields CASGRQRNTEAFF.

The chain joins TRBV3-1 (or the pseudogene TRBV3-2) to TRBJ1-1; 12 bases map to TRBD1. The CDR3 sequence is 16 residues long. Trimming took 1 base from V and 5 from J; bases not matched to a gene: 5. The V gene's germline CDR1 is LGHDT and CDR2 YNNKEL (reference sequence). Here the CDR3 DNA reads TGTGCCAGCAGCCAAGCCGGGACAGGGGGCAAAACTGAAGCTTTCTTT. It is translated as CASSQAGTGGKTEAFF.

V and J are TRBV6-1 and TRBJ1-1; D not resolved. This CDR3 has 12 residues. Germline V lookup: CDR1 MNHNS, CDR2 SASEGT. V was shortened by 1 base and J by 11 bases, with 11 bases between the two germline ends. Here the CDR3 DNA reads TGTGCCAGCAGTGAAGGCCCCCAGAAGGCTTTCTTT. Protein: CASSEGPQKAFF.

The chain links TRBV4-3 to TRBJ2-1; TRBD1 matches at 9 bases. The germline gives CDR1 LGHNA, CDR2 YSLEER. The V segment lost 4 bases and the J segment 7 bases; nucleotides outside the gene matches: 8. The CDR3 runs to 15 residues. CDR3 sequence reads: CASSRSWTGENEQFF. The CDR3 nucleotides read TGCGCCAGCAGCCGCTCCTGGACAGGGGAAAATGAGCAGTTCTTC.

The chain links TRBV3-1 (or the pseudogene TRBV3-2) to TRBJ1-3; the match to TRBD1 covers 8 bases. J lost 2 bases, V lost 2 bases, and 8 bases had no gene match. The CDR3 is made up of 17 amino acids. The V gene's germline CDR1 is LGHDT and CDR2 YNNKEL (reference sequence). CDR3 region: CASSQSPSGGTGNTIYF. As DNA, the CDR3 is TGTGCCAGCAGCCAAAGCCCCTCAGGGGGCACTGGAAACACCATATATTTT.

The V and J genes are TRBV5-4 and TRBJ1-2, with D maybe TRBD1 (5 bases). Germline V CDR1 and CDR2: SGHNT, YYREEE (reference sequence). V lost 0 bases, J lost 4 bases, and 7 bases lay in between. The CDR3 is made up of 13 amino acids. CDR3 residues: CASSLEQAYGYTF. CDR3 bases: TGTGCCAGCAGCTTGGAACAGGCCTATGGCTACACCTTC.

The V call is TRBV27, the J call TRBJ1-4; the match to TRBD1 covers 7 bases. CDR3 size: 15 residues. Unmatched junction bases numbered 6, after V lost 5 bases and J lost 3 bases. From germline, CDR1 is MNHEY and CDR2 SMNVEV (reference sequence). The CDR3 loop is CASSKLQGSNEKLFF. CDR3 sequence (DNA): TGTGCCAGCAGTAAATTACAGGGGTCTAATGAAAAACTGTTTTTT.

The table lists this clone with a few counts. The J gene is TRBJ2-7, the V gene TRBV7-2; D unclear. V was trimmed by 0 bases and J by 1 base, leaving 7 bases between them. Germline values: CDR1 SGHTA, CDR2 FQGNSA. This CDR3 has 14 amino acids. The CDR3 region has the DNA TGTGCCAGCAGCTTAGCTAGCAGTTCCTACGAGCAGTACTTC. Translation: CASSLASSSYEQYF.

The V call is TRBV18, the J call TRBJ2-7; 11 nucleotides align to TRBD2. The V segment lost 2 bases and the J segment 11 bases; nucleotides outside the gene matches: 8. Germline-derived CDR1 and CDR2 are KGHSH and LQKENI. The CDR3 is 14 amino acids. CDR3 sequence: CASSPGRTSGWKYF. In DNA, the CDR3 is TGTGCCAGCTCACCAGGGAGGACTAGCGGGTGGAAGTACTTC.

This chain joins TRBV3-1 (or the pseudogene TRBV3-2) and TRBJ1-1; weak D call: TRBD1 (6 bases). CDR1 is LGHDT, CDR2 YNNKEL, per germline (reference sequence). The ends were cut back, 4 bases at V and 0 bases at J, with 6 bases in the middle. The CDR3 contains 13 residues. CDR3: CASSRGLNTEAFF. Here the CDR3 DNA reads TGTGCCAGCAGCCGGGGGCTGAACACTGAAGCTTTCTTT.

The V and J genes are TRBV5-5 and TRBJ2-5, with a weak D call TRBD2 (5 bases). V was pared by 2 bases and J by 2 bases, with 16 bases between. This CDR3 has 16 amino acids. CDR1 is SGHKS and CDR2 is YYEKEE in the germline V gene (reference sequence). The CDR3 sequence is CASSLVGGARQETQYF. In nucleotides, the CDR3 is TGTGCCAGCAGCTTAGTCGGAGGAGCGCGTCAAGAGACCCAGTACTTC.

This clone was detected only once. The V and J genes are TRBV18 and TRBJ2-1, with 10 bases identical to TRBD2. Trimming cost V 2 bases and J 0 bases; bases outside gene matches: 4. This CDR3 comprises 17 residues. Germline V gene sequence: CDR1 KGHSH, CDR2 LQKENI. As DNA, the CDR3 is TGTGCCAGCTCACCATCGGGGACTAGCGTCTCCTACAATGAGCAGTTCTTC. Protein: CASSPSGTSVSYNEQFF.

The chain has TRBV19 and TRBJ2-1; 10 bases are a match to TRBD2. V lost 8 bases, J lost 4 bases, and 11 bases stayed unmatched. The V gene's germline CDR1 is LNHDA and CDR2 SQIVND (reference sequence). This CDR3 has 16 amino acids. The CDR3 loop reads CASSPPSGRGYNEQFF. The CDR3 bases are TGTGCCAGTTCACCCCCTAGCGGGAGAGGGTACAATGAGCAGTTCTTC.

This chain uses TRBV6-2 or TRBV6-3 with TRBJ1-1; D ambiguous. CDR3 size: 14 residues. Germline V CDR1 and CDR2: MNHEY, SVGEGT. Trimming took off 3 bases at V and 1 base at J, with 9 bases between the two ends. CDR3 coding DNA: TGTGCCAGCAGTTATGATTGGGCGAACACTGAAGCTTTCTTT. Translating gives CASSYDWANTEAFF.

Comments on this clone: This specimen includes other DNA sequences encoding the same CDR3. The chain recombines TRBV12-3 or TRBV12-4 with TRBJ1-1; D is ambiguous. This CDR3 is built from 11 residues. V lost 3 bases and J lost 5, with 4 bases in between. Written as DNA, the CDR3 is TGTGCCAGCAGTTTCTATACTGAAGCTTTCTTT. Its translation: CASSFYTEAFF.

V usage is TRBV4-1 and J usage is TRBJ1-1, with D tentatively TRBD1 (6 bases). The V gene lost 0 bases and the J gene lost 0 bases, with 11 bases spanning the gap. The V gene's germline CDR1 is MGHRA and CDR2 YSYEKL. This CDR3 has 16 residues. CDR3 loop: CASSQDAGQLNTEAFF. The CDR3, as DNA: TGCGCCAGCAGCCAAGACGCCGGACAGCTGAACACTGAAGCTTTCTTT.

The chain is built from TRBV4-2 and TRBJ2-2, with TRBD2 identical over 12 bases. Unmatched junction bases numbered 6, after V lost 4 bases and J lost 6 bases. Looked up from germline, CDR1 is LGHNA and CDR2 is YNFKEQ. The CDR3 is 16 amino acids. The CDR3 sequence: CASSRPSGGVSGELFF. DNA of the CDR3: TGTGCCAGCAGCCGGCCTAGCGGGGGGGTGTCCGGGGAGCTGTTTTTT.

The J gene is TRBJ2-7, the V gene TRBV11-3; the match to TRBD2 covers 7 bases. This CDR3 is 16 amino acids long. J gave up 4 bases and V 5 bases, and 14 bases lay outside the gene matches. Germline-derived CDR1 and CDR2 are SGHNT and YENEEA. The CDR3 loop is CASSLGAAREGYEQYF. The CDR3 DNA reads as TGTGCCAGCAGCCTAGGGGCGGCCAGGGAGGGGTACGAGCAGTACTTC. Full variable domain (outside the CDR3, taken from reference TRBV11-3 and TRBJ2-7): EAGVVQSPRYKIIEKKQPVAFWCNPISGHNTLYWYLQNLGQGPELLIRYENEEAVDDSQLPKDRFSAERLKGVDSTLKIQPAELGDSAVYLCASSLGAAREGYEQYFGPGTRLTVT.

V and J are TRBV7-2 and TRBJ1-1; 8 nucleotides line up with TRBD1. From germline, CDR1 is SGHTA and CDR2 FQGNSA. With 1 base clipped from V and 8 bases from J, the junction kept 6 bases outside the gene matches. The CDR3 consists of 14 residues. Here the CDR3 DNA reads TGTGCCAGCAGCTTAGAAGCAGGGGGCAAAGAAGCTTTCTTT. Translation: CASSLEAGGKEAFF.

The gene calls are TRBV15 and TRBJ1-2, with D tentatively TRBD1 (6 bases). The CDR3 length is 15 residues. V was cut by 0 bases and J by 1 base, with 9 bases left in between. Germline V lookup: CDR1 LNHNV, CDR2 YYDKDF (reference sequence). The CDR3 coding sequence is TGTGCCACCAGCAGAGAGGCAGGGGTTAACTATGGCTACACCTTC. This translates into CATSREAGVNYGYTF.